The clone carrying this TCR beta chain has ten or more counts. Amplified TCR beta CDR3 regions came from RNA transcripts. The HTBI set primed first-round TCR CDR3 RT-PCR. TCRdb passed the multiplex PCR reads through MiXCR, listing each CDR3 protein once. The sample lists 250,000 to 400,000 distinct CDR3 sequences, roughly 13% occurring once. V was cut by 10 bases and J by 3 bases, with 13 bases left in between. Germline V gene sequence: CDR1 MNHEY, CDR2 SVGEGT. The CDR3 has 13 amino acids. This record belongs to a study of T cells in Graves' hyperthyroidism and ophthalmopathy. Study details: The blood sample was taken at first diagnosis, before treatment began.

Specimen: blood. The sequence derives from a woman in her thirties or forties with Graves' ophthalmopathy. This sequence joins TRBV6-2 or TRBV6-3 and TRBJ1-5, with D possibly TRBD1 on 5 matching bases. CDR3 protein: CATDRRLNQPQHF. The CDR3 bases are TGTGCCACAGACAGACGCCTCAATCAGCCCCAGCATTTT.